The source of this TCR beta chain is a study of blood T cell repertoires in COVID-19. The overall study: Material from acute and convalescent COVID-19 was sourced from the United States, Italy and Spain. PBMCs, B-cell-depleted T cells, or T cells provided the cDNA or gDNA that made up the material.

Germline CDR1 and CDR2: SGHNT and YYREEE (reference sequence). Trimming removed 1 base from V and 6 bases from J, with 10 bases in between. The CDR3 contains 13 residues. Source study methods: The assay estimated nucleated cells by amplifying reference gene primers. This table comes from immunoSEQ multiplex PCR, and its TCRdb copy is limited to in-frame clones, with some not included. V and J calls and clone size are as listed in that table; D and trimming were resolved from the DNA. The profile shows tens of thousands of clones, almost 85% of them singletons. Material for sequencing was peripheral blood. The source of this sequence is a woman aged 80 or over with acute or convalescent COVID-19. The chain links TRBV5-4 to TRBJ1-1; D possibly corresponds to TRBD1 (6 bases). The CDR3 DNA reads TGTGCCAGCAGCTTGAATGGGGGCGCTGAAGCTTTCTTT. This translates into CASSLNGGAEAFF.